Sequencing of this T cell receptor (beta chain) was carried out in a study of T cell changes during pregnancy in multiple sclerosis (dated by TCRdb to about 2019). Regarding the study in general: The study examined how the T cell repertoire changed over the course of pregnancy in women with multiple sclerosis.

The CDR3 has 13 amino acids, counting the end cysteine and phenylalanine. Of the read, only the CDR3 DNA is kept; its 39 bases are in frame from base 1. V loses 6 bases, J loses 1 base, and the germline ends lie 9 bases apart. The CDR1 and CDR2 encoded by the germline V gene are SGHVS and FQNEAQ. Library creation used the immunoSEQ multiplex PCR assay. The immuneACCESS repertoire file appears here via TCRdb, limited to in-frame rearrangements. These files lack a portion of the clones; in checked studies, under half of the deficit traces to unresolved V genes, and the cause of the others is not known. The sample records approximately 84,000 clones, over 90% of which are singletons. The ten largest clonotypes hold 2% to 2.5% of the sample. Points on this clone: Its antigen is still unknown. No qualities accompany the bases; no much larger clone lies one base away.

The clonotype originates from a female donor with multiple sclerosis, enrolled in a pregnancy study. The specimen was peripheral blood, collected in the third trimester of pregnancy. The sequence joins TRBV7-8 to TRBJ1-1; TRBD1 could be the D gene, as 5 bases match. The sequenced DNA: TGTGCCAGCAGGATGACAGAGAACACTGAAGCTTTCTTT. It is translated as CASRMTENTEAFF.